Listed below are T cell receptor beta chains from one sample, sequenced in a study of shared T cell receptors in the human thymus. Profiled with immunoSEQ multiplex PCR; TCRdb holds only in-frame clones, not every one. The table has some 720,000 clones, 85% to 90% seen once. The data were also submitted as part of a second study, on human thymus T cells.

Sequencing used thymocytes. Receptor source: a boy less than two years old with a congenital heart defect. The CDR3 runs from the conserved cysteine through the conserved F or W. The order of the fields is clone size, D gene, J gene, V gene, CDR3 DNA, CDR3 protein. The D gene is left open where the match is weak. Only some rows state a clone size, as once, few, many or a class for expanded clones.

>.|TRBD2|TRBJ2-5|TRBV2
TGTGCCAGCAACGAGGCAGGGACTAGCGGGAGGCAGGGGGAGACCCAGTACTTC
CASNEAGTSGRQGETQYF
>.|.|TRBJ1-2|TRBV11-1
TGTGCCAGCAGCTTAGCGGCGGCTTTGACAGACTACACCTTC
CASSLAAALTDYTF
>.|.|TRBJ1-5|TRBV19
TGTGCCAGTAGTATGCGTGGGTTGACCGCCACGGGGTTATGGAATCAGCCCCAGCATTTT
CASSMRGLTATGLWNQPQHF
>.|.|TRBJ2-7|TRBV7-2
TGTGCCAGCAGCTTAGGGCTTCTCTCCTACGAGCAGTACTTC
CASSLGLLSYEQYF
>.|TRBD1|TRBJ2-1|TRBV9
TGTGCCAGCAGCGTAGGGGACAGCTTGTTCTTC
CASSVGDSLFF
>.|TRBD2|TRBJ2-1|TRBV12-5
TGTGCTAGTGGTTTGGTACTTTGGACTAGCGGTGACAATGAGCAGTTCTTC
CASGLVLWTSGDNEQFF
>.|TRBD1|TRBJ1-5|TRBV28
TGTGCCAGCAGGCCCCTCGGACAGGGGGCTAAAGGGGGCGGGTTTCAGCCCCAGCATTTT
CASRPLGQGAKGGGFQPQHF
>.|TRBD1|TRBJ1-1|TRBV5-6
TGTGCCAGCAGCCCTAGGACAGGGCCAGCTTTCTTT
CASSPRTGPAFF
>.|TRBD1|TRBJ2-5|TRBV29-1
TGCAGCGTTCCAGACAGGGGAGAGACCCAGTACTTC
CSVPDRGETQYF
>.|.|TRBJ2-7|TRBV21-1
TGTGCCAGCAGCAAAGCCGCCTATGGACAGGTGGTAGGGTGCGAGCAGTACTTC
CASSKAAYGQVVGCEQYF
>.|TRBD2|TRBJ2-2|TRBV7-2
TGTGCAACAGCAGCTTTTGCGGGGGACACCGGGGAGCTGTTTTTT
CATAAFAGDTGELFF
>.|TRBD2|TRBJ2-7|TRBV25-1
TGTGCCAGCACCTCGATCGGAGCGGGAGCCTACGAGCAGTACTTC
CASTSIGAGAYEQYF
>once|.|TRBJ2-1|TRBV14
TGTGCCAGCAGCCAAGAGGGCGGGGACCGTGAGCAGTTCTTC
CASSQEGGDREQFF
>.|.|TRBJ1-2|TRBV27
TGTGCCAGCAGTTTGGAGGGCAGGGACTATGGCTACACCTTC
CASSLEGRDYGYTF
>.|.|TRBJ2-7|TRBV19
TGTGCCAGTAGTAGTCGCGGGATATACGAGCAGTACTTC
CASSSRGIYEQYF
>few|TRBD2|TRBJ2-7|TRBV11-2
TGTGCCAGCAGCTTAGGGGCCGGAGCGGGAGGGCCTCGGGGTTACGAGCAGTACTTC
CASSLGAGAGGPRGYEQYF
>.|TRBD2|TRBJ2-5|TRBV30
TGTGCCTGGGGAGTTCTCTCTAGCGGGAGGGACCAAGAGACCCAGTACTTC
CAWGVLSSGRDQETQYF
>.|TRBD1|TRBJ2-7|TRBV27
TGTGCCAGCAGTAAGACAGGGGGTACCTACGAGCAGTACTTC
CASSKTGGTYEQYF
>.|TRBD2|TRBJ2-1|TRBV6-4
TGTGCCAGCAGTGACTCGAGAGCGGGAGCAAAATACAATGAGCAGTTCTTC
CASSDSRAGAKYNEQFF
>.|TRBD2|TRBJ2-5|TRBV9
TGTGCCAGCAGCCCGAACGGGCTAGCGGGCGGAGAGACCCAGTACTTC
CASSPNGLAGGETQYF
>.|TRBD1|TRBJ2-3|TRBV15
TGTGCCACCAGCAGCCCCCTGGACAGGGGATTGACAGATACGCAGTATTTT
CATSSPLDRGLTDTQYF
>.|TRBD1|TRBJ1-2|TRBV7-8
TGTGCCAGCAGCCCGGGACAGCATGTAGGCTACACCTTC
CASSPGQHVGYTF
>.|TRBD1|TRBJ2-3|TRBV7-2
TGTGCCAGCAGCTTAGTTGGCGGGACAGGAAGCACAGATACGCAGTATTTT
CASSLVGGTGSTDTQYF
>.|TRBD1|TRBJ1-4|TRBV5-1
TGCGCCAGCAGGGAAGATACAGGGGTGAATGAAAAACTGTTTTTT
CASREDTGVNEKLFF
>few|TRBD2|TRBJ2-3|TRBV19
TGTGCCAGTAGTATGGGTCTAGCGGGAGGCCCAGATACGCAGTATTTT
CASSMGLAGGPDTQYF
>.|.|TRBJ1-2|TRBV5-6
TGTGCCAGCAGCTTGTATGCAGGACAGCGGCTCTATGGCTACACCTTC
CASSLYAGQRLYGYTF
>.|TRBD1|TRBJ2-7|TRBV27
TGTGCCAGCAACCAAGGACAGGGGGATAACGAGCAGTACTTC
CASNQGQGDNEQYF
>.|.|TRBJ2-1|TRBV5-4
TGTGCCAGCAGCTTGCGGTGGAGTCTGGACAATGAGCAGTTCTTC
CASSLRWSLDNEQFF
>.|.|TRBJ1-2|TRBV6-6
TGTGCCAGCAGTACGTACACAGCCTATGGCTACACCTTC
CASSTYTAYGYTF
>.|TRBD2|TRBJ2-1|TRBV5-6
TGTGCCAGCAGCTACATTAGCGGGAGGCCCTCCTACAATGAGCAGTTCTTC
CASSYISGRPSYNEQFF
>.|TRBD2|TRBJ2-7|TRBV2
TGTGCCAGCTATGGCGGGAGGATCGTCGAGCAGTACTTC
CASYGGRIVEQYF
>once|TRBD1|TRBJ2-3|TRBV28
TGTGGAAAGACCGGGGACAGGGGGCGGCCAGATACGCAGTATTTT
CGKTGDRGRPDTQYF
>.|TRBD2|TRBJ2-5|TRBV9
TGTGCCAGCAAGCGGGAGCGGGACGGGTCAGAGACCCAGTACTTC
CASKRERDGSETQYF
>.|TRBD1|TRBJ2-1|TRBV27
TGTGCCAGCAGTTATTCCCCCGGGACAGCGAGGAAGAATGAGCAGTTCTTC
CASSYSPGTARKNEQFF
>.|.|TRBJ1-5|TRBV29-1
TGCAGCGTTTCAGAGGGAAATCAGCCCCAGCATTTT
CSVSEGNQPQHF
>.|TRBD2|TRBJ2-4|TRBV7-9
TGTGCCAGCAGCCCATCAGTCAGGCTAGCGGGAGTAAACATTCAGTACTTC
CASSPSVRLAGVNIQYF
>.|.|TRBJ2-7|TRBV5-6
TGTGCCAGCAGCAAGGACAGCACCTACGAGCAGTACTTC
CASSKDSTYEQYF
>.|.|TRBJ1-1|TRBV27
TGTGCCAGCAGTCCAGAAGTCTGCACTGAAGCTTTCTTT
CASSPEVCTEAFF
>.|.|TRBJ2-1|TRBV9
TGTGCCAGCAGCGTAGCAGGGTCCCACCGTTACAATGAGCAGTTCTTC
CASSVAGSHRYNEQFF
>.|.|TRBJ1-1|TRBV4-1
TGCGCCAGCAGCCTTCTCGGTGGAGGAGCGAACACTGAAGCTTTCTTT
CASSLLGGGANTEAFF
>.|.|TRBJ2-7|TRBV6-5
TGTGCCAGCAGTTACGTGGGACACTCCTACGAGCAGTACTTC
CASSYVGHSYEQYF
>.|.|TRBJ2-7|TRBV19
TGTGCCACCAATCCCAGGGGCGGTCCCTACGAGCAGTACTTC
CATNPRGGPYEQYF
>.|TRBD1|TRBJ2-7|TRBV5-8
TGTGCCAGCAGCTCTGACTTGGACAGGGGCGGCGAGCAGTACTTC
CASSSDLDRGGEQYF
>.|.|TRBJ2-7|TRBV27
TGTGCCAGCACTAGGCCCACCGGACAGTCCTACGAGCAGTACTTC
CASTRPTGQSYEQYF
>.|TRBD1|TRBJ2-7|TRBV9
TGTGCCAGCAGCCGGGGACAGGGGGGCGGCGAGCAGTACTTC
CASSRGQGGGEQYF
>.|TRBD1|TRBJ2-2|TRBV27
TGTGCCAGCAGTTCGGAAGTGGGACAGTTTACCGGGGAGCTGTTTTTT
CASSSEVGQFTGELFF
>.|TRBD1|TRBJ1-5|TRBV7-9
TGTGCCAGCAGCTCTGCCCTCGGGACAGACGACAATCAGCCCCAGCATTTT
CASSSALGTDDNQPQHF
>.|TRBD2|TRBJ2-1|TRBV27
TGTGCCAGCAGTTGTGGGAGGGCCACCCAGAGCTCCTACAATGAGCAGTTCTTC
CASSCGRATQSSYNEQFF
>.|.|TRBJ1-1|TRBV5-1
TGCGCCAGCAGCCAGAACCTCCGACATACTTATGTTGAAGCTTTCTTT
CASSQNLRHTYVEAFF
>.|.|TRBJ1-1|TRBV10-1
TGCGCCAGCAGGGACTCCCCTTCAGCTGAAGCTTTCTTT
CASRDSPSAEAFF
>.|.|TRBJ2-5|TRBV11-3
TGTGCCAGCAGCTTAGTACGGGAAGAGACCCAGTACTTC
CASSLVREETQYF
>.|.|TRBJ2-1|TRBV7-3
TGTGCCAGCAGATTACCGGGACAACCGTCAACTTACAATGAGCAGTTCTTC
CASRLPGQPSTYNEQFF
>.|.|TRBJ1-5|TRBV6-6
TGTGCCTACTCCAGAGGCTTTAATCAGCCCCAGCATTTT
CAYSRGFNQPQHF
>.|TRBD1|TRBJ1-3|TRBV5-6
TGTGCCAGCAGCCAACATGTAGGTGTAGGACAGGGGTCTGGAAACACCATATATTTT
CASSQHVGVGQGSGNTIYF
>once|TRBD1|TRBJ2-7|TRBV4-2
TGTGCCAGCAGCCAAGAAACAGGGGGCCTCTACGAGCAGTACTTC
CASSQETGGLYEQYF
>.|TRBD2|TRBJ2-1|TRBV6-1
TGTGCCAGCAGTGAAGGTGGGTTAGCGGGAACCTACAATGAGCAGTTCTTC
CASSEGGLAGTYNEQFF
>few|.|TRBJ2-1|TRBV11-1
TGTGCCAGCAGTTTACCGGGACTCCAATTCAATGAGCAGTTCTTC
CASSLPGLQFNEQFF
>.|.|TRBJ2-3|TRBV6-1
TGTGCCAGCAGTGAAGCGGGTACAACAGAGCCAGATACGCAGTATTTT
CASSEAGTTEPDTQYF
>.|TRBD2|TRBJ2-1|TRBV2
TGTGCCAGCAGTGAGGGCGGGGGGGGTCGTTCCTACAATGAGCAGTTCTTC
CASSEGGGGRSYNEQFF
>few|TRBD1|TRBJ1-3|TRBV5-1
TGCGCCAGCAGCATCGAGGGGGCTCGAGGAAACACCATATATTTT
CASSIEGARGNTIYF